The TCR beta chain under discussion was sequenced for a study of beta chain features in type 1 diabetes. As regards this clone: The antigen remains undetermined.

Points from the study as a whole: Researchers report that Type 1 diabetes patients had moderately but significantly shorter TCRB CDR3s across all four CD4+ subsets.

The whole isolated RNA underwent reverse transcription, so sequencing captured expressed TCRB transcripts. Some clones are missing from TCRdb's copy, which holds only in-frame ones; the method was immunoSEQ multiplex PCR. The table includes about 400,000 clones, roughly 12% detected once. V lost 0 bases and J lost 4, with 9 bases in between. Germline CDR1 is LGHNA and CDR2 is YSLEER. The CDR3 covers 14 residues. This receptor was taken from a woman aged 18 to 35 with type 1 diabetes. The specimen sequenced was naive CD4+ T cells from blood. This chain uses TRBV4-3 with TRBJ2-5; maybe TRBD2 (5 bases). This CDR3 reads CASSQDPGRETQYF. The CDR3 DNA follows: TGCGCCAGCAGCCAAGATCCGGGAAGAGAGACCCAGTACTTC.